This T cell receptor beta chain was identified during a study of blood T cells in healthy people across ages. This clonotype was seen a handful of times. Germline values: CDR1 SGHKS, CDR2 YYEKEE (reference sequence). This CDR3 spans 14 amino acids. V shed 0 bases and J shed 4 bases, with 8 bases lying between them. The use of a sample-barcoded 5' primer and a J-beta primer mix characterized a second PCR of roughly 7 to 12 cycles. TCRdb recomputed calls from the 5' RACE reads with MiXCR, one row per CDR3 protein. The sample gives some 1.8 million distinct CDR3 sequences, 39% of which show up once; 23% is in the top ten.

This receptor was obtained from a human donor in good health. Sequencing was carried out using blood. The chain employs TRBV5-5 and TRBJ2-1; maybe TRBD2 (5 bases). CDR3 DNA: TGTGCCAGCAGCTTGGAGAGGGTTTACAATGAGCAGTTCTTC. Its protein product is CASSLERVYNEQFF.